These 30 T cell receptor beta chains were all obtained from the same sample, sequenced in a study of blood T cell repertoires in COVID-19. Here immunoSEQ multiplex PCR was the method, and the copy in TCRdb shows in-frame clones only, minus some. Seen here are about 180,000 clones, around 80% observed once, and the top ten hold 15% to 20%. Sequences were obtained from PBMCs or T cells enriched from blood (not recorded which). The receptors here all came from a woman aged 45 to 65 who had recovered from COVID-19.

This clone has a handful of counts. J is TRBJ1-2 and V is TRBV16, with D possibly matching TRBD1 (5 bases). Looked up from germline, CDR1 is KGHSY and CDR2 is FQNENV. Trimming pared 0 bases from V and 2 bases from J, leaving 10 bases between. The CDR3 totals 15 residues. Here the CDR3 reads CASSQSGAGNYGYTF. CDR3 nucleotides: TGTGCCAGCAGCCAATCAGGGGCGGGAAACTATGGCTACACCTTC.

Here the CDR3 reads CASSPRGEVGQPQHF. Here the CDR3 DNA reads TGTGCCAGCTCACCGCGAGGAGAGGTAGGACAGCCCCAGCATTTT. V usage is TRBV18 and J usage is TRBJ1-5; D not certain. Germline V gives CDR1 KGHSH, CDR2 LQKENI. Between the trimmed V and J ends, which lost 3 bases and 7 bases, there was a span of 16 bases. The CDR3 covers 15 residues.

CDR3 DNA: TGTGCCAGCAGAGACAAAACCGGGAGTCACTACGAGCAGTACTTC. Translated: CASRDKTGSHYEQYF. The chain carries TRBV4-2 and TRBJ2-7; weak D call: TRBD2 (6 bases). The CDR3 is 15 amino acids. Trimming removed 6 bases from V and 3 bases from J, with 18 bases in between. The germline V gene encodes CDR1 LGHNA and CDR2 YNFKEQ.

The CDR3 DNA reads TGTGCCAGTAGTATAGGACAGGGACTCACTGAAGCTTTCTTT. It encodes CASSIGQGLTEAFF. This rearrangement joins TRBV19 to TRBJ1-1, with TRBD1 matching over 7 bases. The germline CDR1 and CDR2 sequences are LNHDA and SQIVND (reference sequence). The CDR3 sequence is 14 residues long. With 1 base clipped from V and 4 bases from J, the junction kept 3 bases outside the gene matches.

V gene TRBV7-8 combines with J gene TRBJ2-2; no clear D. The CDR3 contains 14 residues. Germline CDR1 reads SGHVS; CDR2 reads FQNEAQ. V was clipped by 5 bases and J by 1 base, with 8 bases between them. The CDR3 is CASSPQLNTGELFF. The CDR3 region has the DNA TGTGCCAGCAGCCCACAGCTGAACACCGGGGAGCTGTTTTTT.

The chain's CDR3 is CASSSAGTDYGYTF. The CDR3 DNA follows: TGTGCCAGCAGCTCCGCCGGGACAGACTATGGCTACACCTTC. The chain recombines TRBV7-3 with TRBJ1-2, with 7 bases fitting TRBD1. The CDR3 spans 14 residues. V lost 4 bases to trimming and J lost 3 bases; unmatched junction nucleotides: 5. CDR1 and CDR2 from the germline V gene are SGHTA and FQGTGA. The variable domain in full, completed from reference TRBV7-3 and TRBJ1-2, reads GAGVSQTPSNKVTEKGKYVELRCDPISGHTALYWYRQSLGQGPEFLIYFQGTGAADDSGLPNDRFFAVRPEGSVSTLKIQRTERGDSAVYLCASSSAGTDYGYTFGSGTRLTVV.

The V call is TRBV15, the J call TRBJ1-5, with TRBD1 matching over 7 bases. The ends lost 0 bases at V and 3 bases at J; junction bases unmatched: 2. CDR1 is LNHNV, CDR2 YYDKDF, per germline (reference sequence). CDR3 length: 15 residues. CDR3 protein: CATSRDTGANQPQHF. The DNA of the CDR3 is TGTGCCACCAGCAGAGATACAGGGGCCAATCAGCCCCAGCATTTT.

The CDR3: CASSPNRGAETQYF. For the CDR3, the DNA is TGTGCCAGCAGTCCCAACAGGGGAGCGGAGACCCAGTACTTC. V is TRBV28 and J is TRBJ2-5; 7 nucleotides line up with TRBD1. Germline V gene sequence: CDR1 MDHEN, CDR2 SYDVKM. With 5 bases clipped from V and 5 bases from J, the junction kept 8 bases outside the gene matches. This CDR3 has 14 amino acids.

The chain uses TRBV11-3 and TRBJ1-1, with no clear D. CDR1 is SGHNT, CDR2 YENEEA, per germline. V lost 5 bases, J lost 2 bases, and 9 bases lay in between. CDR3 length: 13 residues. The CDR3 region has the DNA TGTGCCAGCAGCCCAGGTGTTAACACTGAAGCTTTCTTT. Translated, it gives CASSPGVNTEAFF.

In DNA form, the CDR3 reads TGCGCCAGCAGCCAACCTGGGCGGGAGATTCAAGAGACCCAGTACTTC. Its protein product is CASSQPGREIQETQYF. The rearrangement links TRBV4-1 to TRBJ2-5; 7 bases are a match to TRBD2. CDR1 and CDR2 from the germline V gene are MGHRA and YSYEKL. The trim removed 2 bases at V and 2 bases at J, leaving 8 bases unmatched. This CDR3 has 16 residues.

The CDR3 coding sequence is TGTGCCACCAGTGATGGGCCCGATGAGCAGTTCTTC. This codes for CATSDGPDEQFF. The chain recombines TRBV24-1 with TRBJ2-1; no clear D gene. The CDR3 runs to 12 residues. Germline values: CDR1 KGHDR, CDR2 SFDVKD. V was trimmed by 3 bases and J by 8 bases, leaving 7 bases between them.

This clone was seen ten or more times. The rearrangement joins TRBV7-8 to TRBJ2-5; D possibly corresponds to TRBD1 (5 bases). This CDR3 contains 15 residues. Germline V lookup: CDR1 SGHVS, CDR2 FQNEAQ. The V and J ends lost 2 bases and 5 bases respectively, with 15 bases between them. CDR3 DNA sequence: TGTGCCAGCAGCTTACGCCAGGGCCCCTCGGAGACCCAGTACTTC. This encodes CASSLRQGPSETQYF. Looking up the rest from reference TRBV7-8 and TRBJ2-5 gives the full variable domain: GAGVSQSPRYKVAKRGQDVALRCDPISGHVSLFWYQQALGQGPEFLTYFQNEAQLDKSGLPSDRFFAERPEGSVSTLKIQRTQQEDSAVYLCASSLRQGPSETQYFGPGTRLLVL.

V gene TRBV18 combines with J gene TRBJ1-4; D remains unclear. V lost 3 bases and J lost 8, with 19 bases in between. This CDR3 contains 16 residues. Per the germline V gene, CDR1 is KGHSH and CDR2 is LQKENI. CDR3 sequence: CASSPTQRVADEKLFF. The CDR3 DNA sequence: TGTGCCAGCTCACCTACACAGCGGGTAGCAGACGAAAAACTGTTTTTT.

The chain couples TRBV3-1 (or the pseudogene TRBV3-2) to TRBJ1-1; 8 positions match TRBD1. This CDR3 comprises 14 residues. Germline CDR1 reads LGHDT; CDR2 reads YNNKEL (reference sequence). V was pared by 5 bases and J by 5 bases, with 7 bases of the junction left unmatched. Here the CDR3 DNA reads TGTGCCAGCAGCTTGCAGGGGGCCGGGACTGAAGCTTTCTTT. Translated, it gives CASSLQGAGTEAFF.

The rearrangement uses TRBV7-2 and TRBJ1-6, with D uncertain. V was trimmed by 0 bases and J by 6 bases, leaving 9 bases between them. There are 15 residues in the CDR3. Looked up from germline, CDR1 is SGHTA and CDR2 is FQGNSA. CDR3 DNA sequence: TGTGCCAGCAGCTTAGCGAAGACACCTAATTCACCCCTCCACTTT. Translation gives CASSLAKTPNSPLHF.

V and J are TRBV6-2 or TRBV6-3 and TRBJ2-1; 16 bases map to TRBD2. Germline V gene lookup returns CDR1 MNHEY and CDR2 SVGEGT. After removal of 6 bases from V and 4 bases from J, the junction contained 6 bases not matched to a gene. The CDR3 spans 17 residues. This CDR3 is CASSQGLAGGPYNEQFF. The CDR3, as DNA: TGTGCCAGCAGCCAGGGACTAGCGGGAGGGCCGTACAATGAGCAGTTCTTC.

The chain couples TRBV2 to TRBJ2-1; 7 nucleotides align to TRBD1. This CDR3 is 13 amino acids long. Germline trimming cut 3 bases from V and 4 bases from J; bases unmatched to any gene: 0. Per germline, CDR1 SNHLY and CDR2 FYNNEI. This CDR3 reads CASSEGQYNEQFF. CDR3 coding DNA: TGTGCCAGCAGTGAGGGACAGTACAATGAGCAGTTCTTC.

The rearrangement uses TRBV30 and TRBJ1-3; a possible D gene is TRBD1 (6 bases). With 4 bases removed from V and 7 bases from J, the gap between germline ends came to 20 bases. The CDR3 extends over 15 amino acids. CDR1 and CDR2 (germline): GTSNPN, SVGIG (reference sequence). The CDR3 here is CAWKAAEAGANTIYF. CDR3 in DNA: TGTGCCTGGAAGGCGGCTGAGGCAGGGGCGAACACCATATATTTT.

The chain combines TRBV5-1 with TRBJ1-4; D might be TRBD1 (6 bases). In germline, CDR1 is SGHRS, CDR2 YFSETQ. V lost 2 bases and J lost 6, with 11 bases in between. The CDR3 consists of 14 residues. CDR3 nucleotide sequence: TGCGCCAGCAGCTTTCTGGGGGCTGATGAAAAACTGTTTTTT. Protein sequence: CASSFLGADEKLFF.

The chain employs TRBV5-8 and TRBJ2-1, with a tentative D call TRBD1 (5 bases). This CDR3 comprises 13 residues. Trimming removed 4 bases at V and 4 bases at J, with 9 bases between. Germline V lookup: CDR1 SGHTS, CDR2 YDEGEE. CDR3 residues: CASSRTRYNEQFF. CDR3 bases: TGTGCCAGCAGCCGGACAAGATACAATGAGCAGTTCTTC.

This CDR3 is CSVDSPSGSYEQYF. As DNA, the CDR3 is TGCAGCGTTGACTCCCCTAGCGGGAGCTACGAGCAGTACTTC. The chain couples TRBV29-1 to TRBJ2-7; 10 nucleotides match TRBD2. The germline gives CDR1 SQVTM, CDR2 ANQGSEA. The CDR3 runs 14 residues. V was clipped by 3 bases and J by 3 bases; unmatched bases: 5.

The chain is built from TRBV27 and TRBJ1-6; 7 nucleotides line up with TRBD1. V shed 0 bases and J 13 bases; nucleotides not matched to a gene: 12. CDR3 length: 16 residues. Germline V gene lookup returns CDR1 MNHEY and CDR2 SMNVEV (reference sequence). CDR3 loop: CASSLSGQALVDPLHF. The CDR3 DNA is TGTGCCAGCAGTTTATCAGGACAGGCTTTAGTAGATCCCCTCCACTTT.

This chain uses TRBV6-5 with TRBJ2-1, with TRBD1 identical over 7 bases. In germline, CDR1 is MNHEY, CDR2 SVGAGI. CDR3 length: 16 amino acids. V shed 2 bases and J 2 bases; nucleotides not matched to a gene: 6. The CDR3 nucleotides read TGTGCCAGCAGTTACCGGAAGACAGGGACCTACAATGAGCAGTTCTTC. Its protein is CASSYRKTGTYNEQFF.

V gene TRBV19 combines with J gene TRBJ2-7, with D possibly matching TRBD2 (5 bases). The germline gives CDR1 LNHDA, CDR2 SQIVND (reference sequence). The CDR3 covers 15 residues. Trimming removed 6 bases from V and 7 bases from J, with 22 bases in between. CDR3 bases: TGTGCCAGTAGGCTCGACGGGGTACCGACGCAAGAGCAGTACTTC. It codes for CASRLDGVPTQEQYF.

The V and J genes are TRBV29-1 and TRBJ2-7, with TRBD1 as a possible D gene (5 bases). CDR3 length: 11 residues. Trimming took 7 bases from V and 3 from J, leaving 10 bases between them. Germline CDR1 reads SQVTM; CDR2 reads ANQGSEA. Written as DNA, the CDR3 is TGCAGCGCTGCCCAGGGCTACGAGCAGTACTTC. Amino acid sequence: CSAAQGYEQYF.

This clone was seen just once. The chain combines TRBV24-1 with TRBJ2-6; 7 bases line up with TRBD1. Germline loops: CDR1 KGHDR, CDR2 SFDVKD. The CDR3 is made up of 15 amino acids. V dropped 7 bases and J dropped 4; count of bases not matched to a gene: 6. CDR3 nucleotides: TGTGCCACCAGCCTGACAGGGAGCGGGGCCAACGTCCTGACTTTC. Its protein product is CATSLTGSGANVLTF.

This CDR3 is CASSLGVDYYEQYF. CDR3 sequence (DNA): TGTGCCAGCAGTTTAGGTGTCGACTACTACGAGCAGTACTTC. The rearrangement uses TRBV27 and TRBJ2-7; D possibly corresponds to TRBD2 (5 bases). V shed 2 bases and J shed 3 bases, with 11 bases lying between them. CDR3 size: 14 residues. Germline values: CDR1 MNHEY, CDR2 SMNVEV (reference sequence).

In its sample, this clone was seen once. This rearrangement joins TRBV28 to TRBJ1-1; D is perhaps TRBD1 (5 bases). CDR1 is MDHEN, CDR2 SYDVKM, per germline. There are 15 residues in the CDR3. With 6 bases removed from V and 7 bases from J, the gap between germline ends came to 21 bases. In nucleotides, the CDR3 is TGTGCCAGCAGCCCACCGGAGGGGAATAGGGGTGAAGCTTTCTTT. Its protein product is CASSPPEGNRGEAFF.

This clone has a handful of counts. The chain couples TRBV27 to TRBJ1-5; the D is unclear. The germline gives CDR1 MNHEY, CDR2 SMNVEV (reference sequence). Trimming left V 2 bases short and J 5 bases short, with 10 bases between. The CDR3 contains 14 residues. The CDR3 bases are TGTGCCAGCAGTTTAACCGGGAGTTATCAGCCCCAGCATTTT. Its protein is CASSLTGSYQPQHF.

This clone was picked up a small number of times. This chain's CDR3 is CASSLAFSGRNTGELFF. In DNA, the CDR3 is TGCGCCAGCAGCTTGGCCTTTAGCGGGAGGAACACCGGGGAGCTGTTTTTT. The chain recombines TRBV5-1 with TRBJ2-2, with 9 bases identical to TRBD2. CDR3 length: 17 amino acids. CDR1 is SGHRS, CDR2 YFSETQ, per germline. V was pared by 0 bases and J by 1 base, with 4 bases of the junction left unmatched.